This TCR beta chain stems from a study of blood T cell repertoires in COVID-19. The protocol was immunoSEQ multiplex PCR, while the TCRdb copy is restricted to in-frame clones and leaves out a portion. This table holds some 220,000 clones, 86% found once. This CDR3 spans 15 amino acids. Germline CDR1 is LNHNV and CDR2 is YYDKDF (reference sequence). The trim removed 5 bases at V and 7 bases at J, leaving 13 bases unmatched. The sequencing sample was made of PBMCs or T cells enriched from blood (not recorded which). The clonotype was recovered from a woman between 50 and 59 years old in a cohort exposed to, infected with or recovered from COVID-19 (not recorded which). This chain uses TRBV15 with TRBJ2-7; 8 nucleotides match TRBD1. The CDR3 here is CATSVARTGMGEQYF. The CDR3 nucleotides read TGTGCCACCAGCGTCGCCCGGACAGGGATGGGAGAGCAGTACTTC.